The 17 T cell receptor beta chains in this list originate from one sample, sequenced in a study of T cells in women clearing cervical HPV infection. The repertoire was sequenced with immunoSEQ multiplex PCR; TCRdb's copy has only in-frame clones and lacks some. The sample totals about 15,000 clones. Sequenced material: blood buffy coat. These receptors were collected from a woman between 18 and 70 years old with a cervical HPV16 infection that either progressed to CIN3+ or cleared (not recorded which).

The sequenced part of the CDR3 DNA is TGCGCCAGCAGCTTGGGGACAGGCCCTAATGAAAAA. It encodes CASSLGTGPNEK. The whole CDR3 sequence reads CASSLGTGPNEKLFF. V gene TRBV5-1 combines with J gene TRBJ1-4, with 7 bases fitting TRBD1. The read halts 3 residues ahead of the CDR3 end, with the missing end drawn from the germline J gene. The CDR3 length is 15 residues. Germline CDR1 is SGHRS and CDR2 is YFSETQ. Trimming cost V 0 bases and J 3 bases; bases outside gene matches: 2.

For this clone: The sequence runs out 3 residues before the end of the CDR3; the remainder is reconstructed from the germline J gene. This chain uses TRBV2 with TRBJ2-5; TRBD1 matches 9 bases. The V segment lost 2 bases and the J segment 7 bases; nucleotides outside the gene matches: 8. This CDR3 spans 15 amino acids. CDR1 is SNHLY, CDR2 FYNNEI, per germline. This CDR3 reads CASSESYRGLGTQYF. The sequenced CDR3 bases are TGTGCCAGCAGTGAATCTTACAGGGGGCTGGGGACC.

Note on this clone: The observed sequence ends 3 residues before the CDR3 terminus, with the missing tail filled in from the germline J gene. This chain uses TRBV7-9 with TRBJ1-2; D not resolved. CDR3 length: 14 residues. Looked up from germline, CDR1 is SEHNR and CDR2 is FQNEAQ (reference sequence). V shed 0 bases and J shed 4 bases, with 9 bases lying between them. The covered CDR3 bases are TGTGCCAGCAGCTTAGCGGGAGCGGGCTATGGC. Amino acids: CASSLAGAGYG. The full CDR3 sequence reads CASSLAGAGYGYTF.

The CDR3 sequence: CASSLGLFFETQYF. The sequenced CDR3 bases are TGTGCCAGCAGCTTGGGACTTTTCTTTGAGACG. The V gene is TRBV7-2, the J gene TRBJ2-3, with D perhaps matching TRBD2 (6 bases). Sequencing ends 3 residues short of the CDR3 end; the germline J gene provides the rest. The CDR3 spans 14 residues. Per the germline V gene, CDR1 is SGHTA and CDR2 is FQGNSA.

As regards this clone: The CDR3 end lies 3 residues beyond the end of the read and is filled in from the germline J gene. The chain is built from TRBV29-1 and TRBJ2-4; tentatively, D is TRBD2 (6 bases). The germline CDR1 and CDR2 sequences are SQVTM and ANQGSEA. The CDR3 is 12 amino acids. Trimming stripped 7 bases from V and 4 bases from J, with 11 bases between. The CDR3 DNA, read in part, is TGCAGCGGCGGGGAAGGGAAAAACATT. It codes for CSGGEGKNI. The full-length CDR3 reads as CSGGEGKNIQYF. Together with reference TRBV29-1 and TRBJ2-4, the CDR3 gives the full variable domain: SAVISQKPSRDICQRGTSLTIQCQVDSQVTMMFWYRQQPGQSLTLIATANQGSEATYESGFVIDKFPISRPNLTFSTLTVSNMSPEDSSIYLCSGGEGKNIQYFGAGTRLSVL.

Regarding this clone: The read stops 3 residues short of the end of the CDR3; the missing end is completed from the germline J gene. The V gene is TRBV7-2, the J gene TRBJ1-2; possible D gene TRBD1, 5 bases. The germline V gene has CDR1 SGHTA and CDR2 FQGNSA. This CDR3 is built from 17 residues. The sequenced CDR3 bases are TGTGCCAGCAGCTTAGCTCCTACAGGAAGGAGCTCCTACGAC. Protein product: CASSLAPTGRSSYD. The full-length CDR3 reads as CASSLAPTGRSSYDYTF.

About this clone itself: The read gets to within 3 residues of the CDR3 end, and the germline J gene fills in the rest. The chain employs TRBV19 and TRBJ1-5, with D tentatively TRBD1 (5 bases). V was clipped by 6 bases and J by 6 bases, with 12 bases between them. Germline V lookup: CDR1 LNHDA, CDR2 SQIVND (reference sequence). CDR3 length: 13 residues. CDR3 region: CASRRGWGQPQHF. The part of the CDR3 DNA that was read is TGTGCCAGTAGGCGGGGCTGGGGTCAGCCC.

For this clone: The read halts 3 residues ahead of the CDR3 end, with the missing end drawn from the germline J gene. The chain has TRBV7-2 and TRBJ1-2; D is perhaps TRBD1 (5 bases). The CDR3 totals 12 residues. Germline CDR1 is SGHTA and CDR2 is FQGNSA. The CDR3 sequence: CASSSGLALYTF. The sequenced part of the CDR3 DNA is TGTGCCAGCAGCTCGGGACTAGCACTC.

Partial CDR3 DNA: TGTGCCAGCAGCCGAAAGGGGGTACGGGAGACC. Its protein product is CASSRKGVRET. The CDR3 in its entirety is CASSRKGVRETQYF. The J gene is TRBJ2-5, the V gene TRBV5-6, with D tentatively TRBD1 (6 bases). The CDR3 end is not reached by the read, which stops 3 residues before it; the germline J gene fills it in. V dropped 4 bases and J dropped 5 bases, with 15 bases sitting between them. The CDR3 contains 14 residues. The V gene's germline CDR1 is SGHDT and CDR2 YYEEEE.

For this clone: The sequence runs out 3 residues before the end of the CDR3; the remainder is reconstructed from the germline J gene. The chain employs TRBV5-8 and TRBJ2-1; possibly TRBD2 for D (6 bases). Germline CDR1 is SGHTS and CDR2 is YDEGEE. Trimming shortened V by 4 bases and J by 3 bases, and 14 bases separated the two germline ends. The CDR3 totals 15 residues. The sequenced CDR3 bases are TGTGCCAGCAGCCCCGAAGGGGACTTCTACAATGAG. This codes for CASSPEGDFYNE. The whole CDR3 protein is CASSPEGDFYNEQFF.

A note on this clone: The CDR3 goes on 3 residues after the read ends, and that part is filled in from the germline J gene. The genes are TRBV5-5 and TRBJ2-7; perhaps TRBD1 as D (5 bases). This CDR3 has 14 residues. Germline CDR1 SGHKS, CDR2 YYEKEE (reference sequence). Trimming took 0 bases from V and 0 from J, leaving 7 bases between them. CDR3 sequence: CASSLARVSYEQYF. The part of the CDR3 DNA that was read is TGTGCCAGCAGCTTGGCCAGGGTCTCCTACGAG.

Turning to this clone: Coverage ceases 3 residues before the CDR3 finishes, and the germline J gene fills in the end. The chain uses TRBV4-1 and TRBJ2-7; TRBD1 matches at 7 bases. V was clipped by 1 base and J by 3 bases; unmatched bases: 9. Germline assignment: CDR1 MGHRA and CDR2 YSYEKL. This CDR3 has 16 amino acids. Partial CDR3 DNA: TGCGCCAGCAGCCAAGGGCGACAGGGAAAACACTACGAG. It codes for CASSQGRQGKHYE. The CDR3 in its entirety is CASSQGRQGKHYEQYF.

For this clone: With the read ending 3 residues before the CDR3 end, the germline J gene is used to fill in that end. This chain joins TRBV5-1 and TRBJ1-4, with D uncertain. The V end was cut by 4 bases, the J end by 7 bases, with 17 bases between. The CDR3 runs 15 residues. The germline V gene has CDR1 SGHRS and CDR2 YFSETQ. The chain's CDR3 is CASSGTGPRGEKLFF. Partial CDR3 DNA: TGCGCCAGCAGCGGAACCGGGCCCCGGGGTGAAAAA.

Concerning this clone: The sequence runs out 3 residues before the end of the CDR3; the remainder is reconstructed from the germline J gene. This chain connects TRBV7-2 to TRBJ2-7; D not certain. The CDR3 sequence is 12 residues long. The V end lost 1 base, the J end lost 2 bases, and 3 bases lay between the germline ends. Per germline, CDR1 SGHTA and CDR2 FQGNSA. CDR3 amino acids: CASSLGAYEQYF. Incomplete CDR3 DNA: TGTGCCAGCAGCTTAGGCGCCTACGAG. The variable domain in full, completed from reference TRBV7-2 and TRBJ2-7, reads GAGVSQSPSNKVTEKGKDVELRCDPISGHTALYWYRQSLGQGLEFLIYFQGNSAPDKSGLPSDRFSAERTGGSVSTLTIQRTQQEDSAVYLCASSLGAYEQYFGPGTRLTVT.

Details on this clone: The sequenced fragment ends 3 residues before the CDR3 boundary, so the rest is inferred from the germline J gene. The chain employs TRBV6-2 or TRBV6-3 and TRBJ2-7, with 8 nucleotides matching TRBD1. This CDR3 is 15 amino acids long. V lost 2 bases, J lost 0 bases, and 3 bases stayed unmatched. From germline, CDR1 is MNHEY and CDR2 SVGEGT. The CDR3 loop reads CASSYPQGVSYEQYF. The part of the CDR3 DNA that was read is TGTGCCAGCAGTTACCCACAGGGGGTCTCCTACGAG.

Regarding this clone: An end of the junction differs from the germline gene, which may be a read error. With the read ending 3 residues before the CDR3 end, the germline J gene is used to fill in that end. This chain links TRBV4-2 with TRBJ2-1; 8 positions agree with TRBD2. Germline V gene data show CDR1 as LGHNA and CDR2 as YNFKEQ. There are 16 residues in the CDR3. The part of the CDR3 DNA that was read is TGCGCCAGCAGCCAGGGGACTAGTGGAACAAACAATGAG. Translation gives CASSQGTSGTNNE. The whole CDR3 reads CASSQGTSGTNNEQFF.

Comment on this clone: Read sequence stops 3 residues before the CDR3 end, and the germline J gene provides the missing end. This chain connects TRBV20-1 to TRBJ1-1; TRBD1 matches at 7 bases. The CDR3 contains 14 residues. CDR1 and CDR2 (germline): DFQATT, SNEGSKA (reference sequence). The V and J ends lost 6 bases and 5 bases, in that order; junction bases with no gene match: 12. CDR3 protein: CSARRQGWGTEAFF. CDR3 bases read: TGCAGTGCCAGAAGACAGGGTTGGGGAACTGAA.